These T cell receptor beta chains were read from a single sample in a study of blood T cells in healthy people across ages. TCRdb itself ran the 5' RACE reads through MiXCR, one entry per CDR3 protein. In the table there are 850,000 to 1,000,000 distinct CDR3 sequences, 40% to 60% of which are singletons. Material for sequencing was blood. Receptor source: a young man in good health. Both conserved end residues are part of each CDR3. The D gene is left open where the match is weak. Clone size is shown for a subset of rows, as once, few, many or a class of expanded clone.

>.|.|TRBV4-2|TRBJ1-4
CASSQDPGIGSEKLFF
TGTGCCAGCAGCCAAGACCCCGGAATCGGCAGCGAAAAACTGTTTTTT
>.|.|TRBV4-1|TRBJ2-7
CASSQDPGNYEQYF
TGCGCCAGCAGCCAAGATCCAGGGAACTACGAGCAGTACTTC
>.|.|TRBV28|TRBJ2-7
CASSATDGSYEQYF
TGTGCCAGCAGTGCTACGGACGGATCCTACGAGCAGTACTTC
>.|.|TRBV24-1|TRBJ1-1
CATSDSTNTEAFF
TGTGCCACCAGTGATTCCACTAACACTGAAGCTTTCTTT
>few|.|TRBV20-1|TRBJ1-6
CSARSESSYNSPLHF
TGCAGTGCTAGATCAGAGAGCTCCTATAATTCACCCCTCCACTTT
>.|.|TRBV9|TRBJ2-3
CASSVLGNTDTQYF
TGTGCCAGCAGCGTACTAGGGAACACAGATACGCAGTATTTT
>few|.|TRBV10-3|TRBJ1-5
CAISADSNQPQHF
TGTGCCATCAGTGCGGATAGCAATCAGCCCCAGCATTTT
>.|TRBD2|TRBV12-3/TRBV12-4|TRBJ2-3
CASSPGTRGKSGTQYF
TGTGCCAGCAGCCCCGGGACTAGAGGGAAGTCGGGTACGCAGTATTTT
>.|.|TRBV18|TRBJ2-1
CASSPQDADNEQFF
TGTGCCAGCTCACCACAGGACGCCGACAATGAGCAGTTCTTC
>few|.|TRBV11-3|TRBJ2-1
CASSLPGFLNEQFF
TGTGCCAGCAGCTTACCAGGGTTTCTCAATGAGCAGTTCTTC
>.|.|TRBV7-6|TRBJ2-7
CASSLAGAAGYEQYF
TGTGCCAGCAGCTTAGCGGGAGCCGCCGGCTACGAGCAGTACTTC
>.|.|TRBV5-1|TRBJ1-6
CASSLLGRIINSPLHF
TGCGCCAGCAGCTTGCTGGGAAGGATTATTAATTCACCCCTCCACTTT
>.|.|TRBV28|TRBJ2-3
CASSSTPTGRGVTDTQYF
TGTGCCAGCAGTTCCACGCCCACAGGCAGGGGGGTCACAGATACGCAGTATTTT
>.|.|TRBV30|TRBJ2-2
CAWSVGATNTGELFF
TGTGCCTGGAGTGTAGGGGCCACGAACACCGGGGAGCTGTTTTTT
>few|.|TRBV27|TRBJ1-1
CATKPTVNTEAFF
TGTGCCACCAAACCGACGGTGAACACTGAAGCTTTCTTT
>.|.|TRBV5-1|TRBJ2-1
CASSLGTGPYINEQFF
TGCGCCAGCAGCTTGGGGACGGGGCCGTATATCAATGAGCAGTTCTTC
>few|.|TRBV7-6|TRBJ2-3
CASSLVRGNTQYF
TGTGCCAGCAGCTTAGTTCGTGGAAATACGCAGTATTTT
>few|.|TRBV6-1|TRBJ1-6
CASSEGAARSMSPLHF
TGTGCCAGCAGTGAAGGGGCAGCCCGGAGCATGTCACCCCTCCACTTT
>few|.|TRBV21-1|TRBJ2-7
CAKEGHYEQYF
TGTGCCAAAGAAGGGCACTACGAGCAGTACTTC
>.|.|TRBV3-1|TRBJ2-1
CASSQDTGSGQFF
TGTGCCAGCAGCCAGGATACAGGGTCCGGGCAGTTCTTC
>.|.|TRBV11-3|TRBJ1-1
CASSFTGMRTEAFF
TGTGCCAGCAGCTTCACAGGGATGAGGACTGAAGCTTTCTTT
>.|.|TRBV28|TRBJ1-5
CASAVSNQPQHF
TGTGCCAGCGCCGTGAGCAATCAGCCCCAGCATTTT
>.|.|TRBV5-1|TRBJ1-1
CASSLVRSLGSTEAFF
TGCGCCAGCAGCTTGGTGAGGTCATTAGGGTCAACTGAAGCTTTCTTT
>few|.|TRBV20-1|TRBJ1-4
CSARDEYKLFF
TGCAGTGCCCGGGATGAGTATAAACTGTTTTTT
>few|.|TRBV21-1|TRBJ2-5
CASTKTVAAETQYF
TGCGCCAGCACTAAGACCGTGGCGGCTGAGACCCAGTACTTC
>many|TRBD1|TRBV5-5|TRBJ2-2
CASSYRDRGTGELFF
TGTGCCAGCAGTTACCGGGACAGGGGCACCGGGGAGCTGTTTTTT
>few|.|TRBV12-3/TRBV12-4|TRBJ2-5
CASAGGGETQYF
TGTGCCAGCGCAGGAGGGGGCGAGACCCAGTACTTC